Listed here is a single T cell receptor beta chain. Germline V gene data show CDR1 as SNHLY and CDR2 as FYNNEI. This CDR3 contains 13 residues. The germline V and J ends were trimmed by 8 bases and 2 bases, with 12 bases remaining between them. Constant-region reverse primers amplified full-length variable regions, followed by semi-nested Nested Universal Primer A PCR. TCRdb re-called the 5' RACE reads with MiXCR, one entry per CDR3 protein. Of about 50,000 distinct CDR3 sequences listed, approximately 17% are singletons. Sequenced material: naive CD4+ T cells sorted from blood. Subset indicated: naive CD4+ T cells, CD4+CD45RA+CD25-. The rearrangement joins TRBV2 to TRBJ1-1; tentatively, D is TRBD1 (6 bases). This sequence originates from a female donor with breast cancer. The CDR3 spells CASHRELNTEAFF. The CDR3 bases are TGTGCCAGCCACAGGGAGTTAAACACTGAAGCTTTCTTT.